These 5 T cell receptor beta chains were all obtained from the same sample, sequenced in a study of tumor-infiltrating lymphocytes in oesophageal squamous cell carcinoma. One entry per CDR3 protein results from TCRdb running MiXCR on the PCR reads. The data show some 13,000 distinct CDR3 sequences, 55% seen once. The specimen was esophageal tumor tissue. These receptors all stem from a female donor with esophageal squamous cell carcinoma.

J is TRBJ2-7 and V is TRBV7-2; 7 nucleotides agree with TRBD1. The V and J ends lost 4 bases and 4 bases, in that order; junction bases with no gene match: 7. Germline CDR1 reads SGHTA; CDR2 reads FQGNSA. The CDR3 length is 14 residues. The CDR3 protein is CASSSYRGGYEQYF. The CDR3 coding sequence is TGTGCCAGCAGCTCCTACAGGGGTGGGTACGAGCAGTACTTC.

The chain is built from TRBV5-4 and TRBJ1-4; D is perhaps TRBD1 (6 bases). This CDR3 region has 15 residues. Trimming took 2 bases from V and 4 from J, leaving 12 bases between them. Germline lookup yields CDR1 SGHNT and CDR2 YYREEE (reference sequence). This CDR3 is CASSLNRAVNEKLFF. The CDR3 nucleotides read TGTGCCAGCAGCTTAAACAGGGCGGTTAATGAAAAACTGTTTTTT.

This clonotype came up a few times. The rearrangement joins TRBV7-3 to TRBJ2-5, with 7 bases that match TRBD1. The DNA end is more similar to TRBJ2-1, so the J call may be wrong. Germline loops: CDR1 SGHTA, CDR2 FQGTGA. This CDR3 comprises 14 residues. The CDR3 DNA reads as TGTGCCAGCAGCTTAAGTTCAGGGGGCAATGAGCAGTTCTTC. This sequence encodes CASSLSSGGNEQFF.

A single count supports this clonotype. This chain connects TRBV6-1 to TRBJ2-5; tentatively, D is TRBD1 (6 bases). Deletions cut 8 bases from V and 0 bases from J, with 10 bases between. CDR3 length: 13 residues. Per germline, CDR1 MNHNS and CDR2 SASEGT. As DNA, the CDR3 is TGTGCCAGCCTCCGGGACAACCAAGAGACCCAGTACTTC. This codes for CASLRDNQETQYF.

The genes are TRBV7-6 and TRBJ2-3, with D maybe TRBD2 (5 bases). The J call may be faulty, since TRBJ2-5 better matches the DNA end. The CDR3 loop spans 14 amino acids. CDR1 is SGHVS and CDR2 is FNYEAQ in the germline V gene. The CDR3 sequence: CASSFGGEVETQYF. CDR3 sequence (DNA): TGTGCCAGCAGCTTCGGAGGTGAGGTTGAGACCCAGTACTTC.